The 10 T cell receptor beta chains below come from one sample, sequenced in a study of blood T cell repertoires in COVID-19. Measured with immunoSEQ multiplex PCR; TCRdb has only the in-frame clones, and not every one. The sample has about 160,000 clones; around 84% are singletons. Sequencing was performed on peripheral blood. These receptors were obtained from a man aged 65 to 79 with acute or convalescent COVID-19.

This chain links TRBV15 with TRBJ2-5, with 8 positions matching TRBD2. The CDR3 spans 15 residues. Germline assignment: CDR1 LNHNV and CDR2 YYDKDF (reference sequence). J lost 4 bases, V lost 1 base, and 5 bases had no gene match. The CDR3 is CATSRALSGGETQYF. The CDR3 DNA reads TGTGCCACCAGCAGAGCCCTAAGCGGGGGAGAGACCCAGTACTTC.

This clone was counted a single time. V and J are TRBV5-1 and TRBJ2-2; perhaps TRBD1 as D (5 bases). Deletions cut 2 bases from V and 3 bases from J, with 11 bases between. The CDR3 sequence is 15 residues long. Per germline, CDR1 SGHRS and CDR2 YFSETQ. CDR3 sequence reads: CASSFSGQHTGELFF. CDR3 nucleotide sequence: TGCGCCAGCAGCTTTTCCGGACAACACACCGGGGAGCTGTTTTTT. Variable domain in full (rest from reference TRBV5-1 and TRBJ2-2): KAGVTQTPRYLIKTRGQQVTLSCSPISGHRSVSWYQQTPGQGLQFLFEYFSETQRNKGNFPGRFSGRQFSNSRSEMNVSTLELGDSALYLCASSFSGQHTGELFFGEGSRLTVL.

This chain joins TRBV14 and TRBJ2-7; D might be TRBD1 (6 bases). The CDR3 contains 15 residues. CDR1 is SGHDN, CDR2 FVKESK, per germline. Trimming removed 8 bases at V and 4 bases at J, with 21 bases between. CDR3 sequence: CASARTATFGYEQYF. The CDR3 region has the DNA TGTGCCAGCGCCCGGACAGCTACTTTCGGGTACGAGCAGTACTTC.

The genes are TRBV6-5 and TRBJ1-4, with 10 bases identical to TRBD1. Looked up from germline, CDR1 is MNHEY and CDR2 is SVGAGI. The J segment lost 9 bases and the V segment lost 5 bases, leaving 6 bases of the junction unmatched. The CDR3 covers 14 residues. The CDR3 sequence is CASSPRDRGKKLFF. CDR3 sequence (DNA): TGTGCCAGCAGTCCACGGGACAGGGGTAAAAAACTGTTTTTT.

This clone has only a few counts. The rearrangement links TRBV2 to TRBJ2-1, with D maybe TRBD2 (6 bases). Germline-derived CDR1 and CDR2 are SNHLY and FYNNEI. The CDR3 has 13 residues. Trimming cost V 7 bases and J 10 bases, with 17 bases left between them. The CDR3 bases are TGTGCCAGCAAGGGCGGCGGGAATGGGGAGCAGTTCTTC. Encoded protein: CASKGGGNGEQFF.

This clone appeared a single time. V gene TRBV9 combines with J gene TRBJ2-3; 7 bases are a match to TRBD2. V shed 4 bases, J shed 1 base, and the junction held 9 bases outside the gene matches. This CDR3 comprises 16 residues. Germline V lookup: CDR1 SGDLS, CDR2 YYNGEE. CDR3 sequence (DNA): TGTGCCAGCAGCTTAGGGAGCCTAGCGGGCACAGATACGCAGTATTTT. Its translation: CASSLGSLAGTDTQYF.

The chain couples TRBV27 to TRBJ2-5, with 14 bases lining up with TRBD2. The V and J ends lost 5 bases and 1 base, in that order; junction bases with no gene match: 9. The CDR3 spans 18 residues. Germline V gene lookup returns CDR1 MNHEY and CDR2 SMNVEV (reference sequence). The CDR3 DNA reads TGTGCCAGCAGTCCACTTACGGGACTAGCGGGAGCCCAAGAGACCCAGTACTTC. This gives the protein CASSPLTGLAGAQETQYF.

The chain employs TRBV24-1 and TRBJ2-3; 11 bases agree with TRBD2. The J segment lost 3 bases and the V segment lost 4 bases, leaving 8 bases of the junction unmatched. Per the germline V gene, CDR1 is KGHDR and CDR2 is SFDVKD. The CDR3 is made up of 17 amino acids. CDR3: CATSEPSGGWGTDTQYF. The CDR3 DNA sequence: TGTGCCACCAGTGAACCTAGCGGGGGGTGGGGGACAGATACGCAGTATTTT.

The CDR3 DNA reads as TGTGCCAGCTGGACAGGGAATGAAAAACTGTTTTTT. It is translated as CASWTGNEKLFF. V gene TRBV28 combines with J gene TRBJ1-4; 8 positions match TRBD1. CDR3 size: 12 residues. CDR1 and CDR2 (germline): MDHEN, SYDVKM. With 8 bases clipped from V and 5 bases from J, the junction kept 1 base outside the gene matches.

The CDR3 sequence is CASSRGTGPLEQYF. CDR3 nucleotides: TGTGCCAGCAGCCGCGGGACAGGGCCTCTCGAGCAGTACTTC. The chain recombines TRBV9 with TRBJ2-7; TRBD1 aligns across 9 bases. Trimming removed 4 bases from V and 6 bases from J; junction bases left unmatched: 8. The CDR3 sequence is 14 residues long. Germline lookup yields CDR1 SGDLS and CDR2 YYNGEE.